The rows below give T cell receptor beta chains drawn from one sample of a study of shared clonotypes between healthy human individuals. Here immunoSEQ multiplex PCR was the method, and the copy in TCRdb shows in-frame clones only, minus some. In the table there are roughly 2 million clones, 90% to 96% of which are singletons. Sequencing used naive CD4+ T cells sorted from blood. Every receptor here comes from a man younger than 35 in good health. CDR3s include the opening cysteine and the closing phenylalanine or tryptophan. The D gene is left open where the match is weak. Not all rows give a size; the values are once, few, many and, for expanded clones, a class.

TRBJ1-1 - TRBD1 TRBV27 TGTGCCAGCAGTTCCAGGGGGAGGACTGAAGCTTTCTTT CASSSRGRTEAFF
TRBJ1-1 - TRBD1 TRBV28 TGTGCCAGCAGTTCAACTTGGACAGGGTGG CASSSTWTGW
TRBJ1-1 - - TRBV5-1 TGCGCCAGCAGCTTGGATGGTCGGGCGAACACTGAAGCTTTCTTT CASSLDGRANTEAFF
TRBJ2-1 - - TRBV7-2 TGTGCCAGCAGCTTAGCGGTCCGCTCCTACAATGAGCAGTTCTTC CASSLAVRSYNEQFF
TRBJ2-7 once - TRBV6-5 TGTGCCAGCAGTTACTCCCGGGACCCTACCTACGAGCAGTACTTC CASSYSRDPTYEQYF
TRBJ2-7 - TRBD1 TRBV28 TGTGCCAGCAGCCTAGGGGACAGGGCCTCCTACGAGCAGTACTTC CASSLGDRASYEQYF
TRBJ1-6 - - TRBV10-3 TGTGCCATCAGTGAGTCTTCAGAGAATTCACCCCTCCACTTT CAISESSENSPLHF
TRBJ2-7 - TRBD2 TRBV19 TGTGCCAGTAGTTTTCGGACTAGCTTCTACGAGCAGTACTTC CASSFRTSFYEQYF
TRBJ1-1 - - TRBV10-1 TGCGCCAGCAGCCCGCTGATGAACACTGAAGCTTTCTTT CASSPLMNTEAFF
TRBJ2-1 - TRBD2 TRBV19 TGTGCCAGTAGCTCCCCAGGGGGGACTAGCGGGAGAATCAATGAGCAGTTCTTC CASSSPGGTSGRINEQFF
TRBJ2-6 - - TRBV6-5 TGTGCCAGCAGTTACTCTGTAACTGGGGCCAACGTCCTGACTTTC CASSYSVTGANVLTF